Listed below are T cell receptor beta chains from one sample, sequenced in a study of radiation and T cells in renal cell carcinoma. Assay: immunoSEQ multiplex PCR; the TCRdb copy retains only in-frame clones and omits some. The sample lists under 20,000 clones, less than 65% seen once, with around 13% in the top ten. The specimen comprised tumor tissue, sampled from a patient whose treatment included radiotherapy and nephrectomy. These receptors originate from a woman aged 70-85 years with renal cell carcinoma. The CDR3 runs from the conserved cysteine through the conserved F or W. A D gene is named only where the DNA matches it firmly. Some rows mark clone size as missing; the rest say once, few, many or name a class of expanded clone.

J gene: TRBJ2-1
clone size: NA
V gene: TRBV7-6
D gene: NA
CDR3 DNA: TGTGCCAGCAGCTTAGCGGGCAAGCAGTTCTTC
CDR3 protein: CASSLAGKQFF

J gene: TRBJ1-5
clone size: few
V gene: TRBV28
D gene: TRBD1
CDR3 DNA: TGTGCCAGCAACAAACAGGGGGTGGGCAATCAGCCCCAGCATTTT
CDR3 protein: CASNKQGVGNQPQHF

J gene: TRBJ2-7
clone size: NA
V gene: TRBV5-6
D gene: NA
CDR3 DNA: TGTGCCAGCAGCTTTATCGGGGTAGAGGACGAGCAGTACTTC
CDR3 protein: CASSFIGVEDEQYF

J gene: TRBJ1-2
clone size: few
V gene: TRBV5-4
D gene: TRBD1
CDR3 DNA: TGTGCCAGCAGACGCGGACAGGGCCTTAACTATGGCTACACCTTC
CDR3 protein: CASRRGQGLNYGYTF

J gene: TRBJ1-1
clone size: medium-sized
V gene: TRBV5-4
D gene: NA
CDR3 DNA: TGTGCCAGCAGCTTGATAGGTCAGACGAACACTGAAGCTTTCTTT
CDR3 protein: CASSLIGQTNTEAFF

J gene: TRBJ2-3
clone size: once
V gene: TRBV4-2
D gene: TRBD2
CDR3 DNA: TGTGCCAGCAGCTTGGGAGGGGCAGATACGCAGTATTTT
CDR3 protein: CASSLGGADTQYF

J gene: TRBJ1-1
clone size: NA
V gene: TRBV30
D gene: TRBD1
CDR3 DNA: TGTGCCTGGAGTCCTGGGGACAGTCCGAACACTGAAGCTTTCTTT
CDR3 protein: CAWSPGDSPNTEAFF

J gene: TRBJ1-5
clone size: NA
V gene: TRBV27
D gene: NA
CDR3 DNA: TGTGCCAGCAGTTTAGGGTTCGAAGGGAGTCAGCCCCAGCATTTT
CDR3 protein: CASSLGFEGSQPQHF

J gene: TRBJ2-3
clone size: NA
V gene: TRBV19
D gene: NA
CDR3 DNA: TGTGCCAGTAGTCTACTAGCTACCTCTGGCACAGATACGCAGTATTTT
CDR3 protein: CASSLLATSGTDTQYF

J gene: TRBJ1-1
clone size: NA
V gene: TRBV7-2
D gene: TRBD1
CDR3 DNA: TGTGCCAGCAGCCCCCGGACAGGAGGGAACACTGAAGCTTTCTTT
CDR3 protein: CASSPRTGGNTEAFF

J gene: TRBJ1-1
clone size: few
V gene: TRBV2
D gene: NA
CDR3 DNA: TGTGCCAGTAGTGGGAGAACTGAAGCTTTCTTT
CDR3 protein: CASSGRTEAFF

J gene: TRBJ1-1
clone size: NA
V gene: TRBV19
D gene: NA
CDR3 DNA: TGTGCCAGTAGCAGACAGAGGAACACTGAAGCTTTCTTT
CDR3 protein: CASSRQRNTEAFF

J gene: TRBJ1-2
clone size: few
V gene: TRBV7-9
D gene: NA
CDR3 DNA: TGTGCCAGCAGCTTAGCGGAGTATGGCTACACCTTC
CDR3 protein: CASSLAEYGYTF

J gene: TRBJ2-1
clone size: few
V gene: TRBV7-9
D gene: TRBD2
CDR3 DNA: TGTGCCAGCAGCTTAGTAGGCGGGAGGGACAATGAGCAGTTCTTC
CDR3 protein: CASSLVGGRDNEQFF

J gene: TRBJ1-3
clone size: NA
V gene: TRBV28
D gene: TRBD1
CDR3 DNA: TGTGCCAGCAGTTTACAGGGGGCTGGAAACACCATATATTTT
CDR3 protein: CASSLQGAGNTIYF

J gene: TRBJ2-7
clone size: few
V gene: TRBV10-3
D gene: TRBD2
CDR3 DNA: TGTGCCATCAGTGATACTATGGGGGGGTCCTACGAGCAGTACTTC
CDR3 protein: CAISDTMGGSYEQYF

J gene: TRBJ2-2
clone size: NA
V gene: TRBV5-4
D gene: TRBD1
CDR3 DNA: TGTGCCAGCAGGAGACAGGGGGCCACCGGGGAGCTGTTTTTT
CDR3 protein: CASRRQGATGELFF

J gene: TRBJ2-6
clone size: NA
V gene: TRBV7-8
D gene: NA
CDR3 DNA: TGTGCCAGCAGCTCGTGGGGGCTCTCTGGGGCCAACGTCCTGACTTTC
CDR3 protein: CASSSWGLSGANVLTF

J gene: TRBJ1-1
clone size: once
V gene: TRBV5-1
D gene: NA
CDR3 DNA: TGCGCCAGTTCCCCCCGAGGGGCGGTCACTGAAGCTTTCTTT
CDR3 protein: CASSPRGAVTEAFF

J gene: TRBJ1-5
clone size: NA
V gene: TRBV11-2
D gene: NA
CDR3 DNA: TGTGCCAGCAGCTTAGGGGGGTCCCTGGCCCAGCATTTT
CDR3 protein: CASSLGGSLAQHF

J gene: TRBJ2-7
clone size: NA
V gene: TRBV11-2
D gene: NA
CDR3 DNA: TGTGCCAGCAGCTTACTCGGCCACTCCTACGAGCAGTACTTC
CDR3 protein: CASSLLGHSYEQYF

J gene: TRBJ1-5
clone size: NA
V gene: TRBV19
D gene: NA
CDR3 DNA: TGTGCCAGTAGTATATCCCCACGGGCGGCGAGCAATCAGCCCCAGCATTTT
CDR3 protein: CASSISPRAASNQPQHF